The rows below give T cell receptor beta chains drawn from one sample of a study of read filtering for tumor transcriptome and immune sequencing. TCRdb re-called the reads with MiXCR, one entry per CDR3 protein. The repertoire holds under 80,000 distinct CDR3 sequences, 15% to 25% seen once, with 11% to 15% in the top ten. The sample taken for sequencing was a population of CD138-negative cells sorted from bone marrow. These receptors were collected from a donor over 35 with multiple myeloma. The CDR3 runs from the conserved cysteine through the conserved F or W. A D gene is named only where the DNA matches it firmly. Size tells how often a clone was seen (once, few, many) or the class of an expanded clone, and some rows leave it out.

>many|TRBV14|TRBD1|TRBJ1-1
TGTGCCAGCAGCTTAAACAGGGGACGCGGCACTGAAGCTTTCTTT
CASSLNRGRGTEAFF
>.|TRBV11-2|.|TRBJ2-7
TGTGCCAGCAGCCTGACGGACTTCTACGAGCAGTACTTC
CASSLTDFYEQYF
>many|TRBV6-5|TRBD2|TRBJ2-1
TGTGCCAGCGGAAGGATAGCGGGATACAATGAGCAGTTCTTC
CASGRIAGYNEQFF
>few|TRBV12-3/TRBV12-4|TRBD1|TRBJ2-3
TGTGCCAGCAGTTTAGGACAGGGTCAGGCAGATACGCAGTATTTT
CASSLGQGQADTQYF
>many|TRBV11-3|.|TRBJ2-2
TGTGCCAGCAGCTTAGGGAACAGCAACACCGGGGAGCTGTTTTTT
CASSLGNSNTGELFF
>.|TRBV6-5|TRBD1|TRBJ2-7
TGTGCCAGCCGTTACGCGGGACAGGGGGGGTGGTACGAGCGGTACTTC
CASRYAGQGGWYERYF
>.|TRBV5-1|.|TRBJ2-5
TGCGCCAGCAGCCACGGACAGTTCCAAGAGACCCAGTACTTC
CASSHGQFQETQYF
>many|TRBV25-1|TRBD2|TRBJ2-3
TGTGCCAGCAGCGAGGGGACTAGCGACACAGATACGCAGTATTTT
CASSEGTSDTDTQYF
>.|TRBV20-1|TRBD1|TRBJ2-2
TGCAGTGCTAGAGGACAGGGTAATGCCGGGGAGCTGTTTTTT
CSARGQGNAGELFF
>many|TRBV28|TRBD2|TRBJ2-1
TGTGCCAGCAGTTTCGGGACTAGTTACAATGAGCAGTTCTTC
CASSFGTSYNEQFF
>many|TRBV5-5|TRBD2|TRBJ2-5
TGTGCCAGCAGCCCAGGGACTAGCCGGTACTTC
CASSPGTSRYF
>.|TRBV20-1|.|TRBJ1-2
TGCAGTGCTAGCCGACGGGACGGTTATTCAGGAGGCGGCTACACCTTC
CSASRRDGYSGGGYTF
>many|TRBV29-1|.|TRBJ2-2
TGCAGCGTTGACGACAGGGGAGGGTCGAACACCGGGGAGCTGTTTTTT
CSVDDRGGSNTGELFF
>many|TRBV20-1|.|TRBJ1-1
TGCAGTGCTAGAGCAGGGAAGAACACTGAAGCTTTCTTT
CSARAGKNTEAFF
>many|TRBV6-4|.|TRBJ1-1
TGTGCCAGCAGTGACAGTTGGGGCCCAACTGAAGCTTTCTTT
CASSDSWGPTEAFF
>many|TRBV5-1|.|TRBJ2-5
TGCGCCAGCAGCCCAAGAGGGGTGGAAGCTCGGGAGACCCAGTACTTC
CASSPRGVEARETQYF
>many|TRBV29-1|.|TRBJ1-2
TGCAGTACCACCCCCGGGACGGACTATGGCTACACCTTC
CSTTPGTDYGYTF
>many|TRBV10-3|.|TRBJ1-5
TGTGCCACCCGGGCGGGGATTAGCAATCAGCCCCAGCATTTT
CATRAGISNQPQHF
>many|TRBV11-1|TRBD2|TRBJ2-2
TGTGCCAGCAGCCGAGATCCGGGACTAGCGGGGGGAAACACCGGGGAGCTGTTTTTT
CASSRDPGLAGGNTGELFF
>many|TRBV28|.|TRBJ2-1
TGTGCCAGCAGTTTGAGGAGTGAGCAGTTCTTC
CASSLRSEQFF
>many|TRBV7-7|.|TRBJ2-7
TGTGCTAGCAGCTCGGACCGAGATTCCTACGAGCAGTACTTC
CASSSDRDSYEQYF
>many|TRBV12-3/TRBV12-4|.|TRBJ2-7
TGTGCCAGCAGTCGACAGGTGGGGTACGAGCAGTACTTC
CASSRQVGYEQYF
>few|TRBV11-2|.|TRBJ1-2
TGTGCCAGCAGCTCCCCAGGGGTTCTTGGCTACACCTTC
CASSSPGVLGYTF
>many|TRBV6-5|.|TRBJ1-3
TGTGCCAGCAGGCGGGCCTCTGGAAACACCATATATTTT
CASRRASGNTIYF
>many|TRBV20-1|.|TRBJ2-7
TGCAGTGCTAGAGAGGATCCCTCTACGGGCCAGTACTTC
CSAREDPSTGQYF
>many|TRBV25-1|.|TRBJ2-2
TGTGCCAGCGTCGACAGCGGGGAGCTGTTTTTT
CASVDSGELFF
>many|TRBV5-4|.|TRBJ2-5
TGTGCCAGCAGCTTGTACGGGGACGAAGAGACCCAGTACTTC
CASSLYGDEETQYF
>many|TRBV14|.|TRBJ1-2
TGTGCCAGCAGCCGAGAACGGTCTGTCCAGAGATATGGCTACACCTTC
CASSRERSVQRYGYTF
>few|TRBV10-3|.|TRBJ2-7
TGTGCCATCAGTGACCGACTAACCTCCTACGAGCAGTACTTC
CAISDRLTSYEQYF
>many|TRBV12-3/TRBV12-4|.|TRBJ1-1
TGTGCCAGCAGTTTTGGGGTAATGGCTTTCTTT
CASSFGVMAFF
>many|TRBV3-1|.|TRBJ2-2
TGTGCCAGCAGCCCCCGACGCCCCGCAAACACCGGGGAGCTGTTTTTT
CASSPRRPANTGELFF
>many|TRBV28|.|TRBJ2-2
TGTGCCAGCAGTTTTATGAGGGGTGGTACCGGGGAGCTGTTTTTT
CASSFMRGGTGELFF
>many|TRBV5-1|.|TRBJ2-3
TGCGCCAGCAGCTTGGGTAGGAAACCAGATACGCAGTATTTT
CASSLGRKPDTQYF
>.|TRBV7-9|.|TRBJ1-5
TGTGCCAGCAGCTTAGGGACAGAGGGCAATCAGCCCCAGCATTTT
CASSLGTEGNQPQHF
>many|TRBV5-5|.|TRBJ2-3
TGTGCCAGCAGCTTAGGGGTACTCACAGATACGCAGTATTTT
CASSLGVLTDTQYF
>many|TRBV3-1|.|TRBJ2-2
TGTGCCAGCAGGCGGGACATAGTGGGCGGGGAGCTGTTTTTT
CASRRDIVGGELFF
>.|TRBV19|.|TRBJ2-4
TGTGCCAGTAGTCTAACCCCCTGGGGAGCCAAAAACATTCAGTACTTC
CASSLTPWGAKNIQYF
>.|TRBV3-1|.|TRBJ1-3
TGTGCCAGCAGCCAAGTCCTGGGGGCTGGAAACACCATATATTTT
CASSQVLGAGNTIYF
>.|TRBV12-3/TRBV12-4|.|TRBJ2-2
TGTGCCAGCAGTTTGCGGCCCGGGGAGCTGTTTTTT
CASSLRPGELFF
>many|TRBV9|TRBD1|TRBJ2-2
TGTGCCAGCAGAGGACAGGGGGTCACCGGGGAGCTGTTTTTT
CASRGQGVTGELFF
>many|TRBV29-1|.|TRBJ2-3
TGCAGCGTTGAAACGAGCACAGATACGCAGTATTTT
CSVETSTDTQYF
>many|TRBV21-1|.|TRBJ2-2
TGTGCCAGCAGTGCCAAGTCCTCCGCGAACACCGGGGAGCTGTTTTTT
CASSAKSSANTGELFF
>.|TRBV28|.|TRBJ1-5
TGTGCCAGCAGCCTTGAGGGGCGGAAAAATCAGCCCCAGCATTTT
CASSLEGRKNQPQHF
>many|TRBV11-1|.|TRBJ2-3
TGTGCCAGCAGCTTACAAGACACAGATACGCAGTATTTT
CASSLQDTDTQYF
>many|TRBV20-1|.|TRBJ2-3
TGCAGTGCTAGAGTAGCGGAAAACACAGATACACAGTATTTT
CSARVAENTDTQYF